Presented here are 28 T cell receptor beta chains from one specimen sequenced in a study of beta chain features in type 1 diabetes. The authors reverse transcribed all of the isolated RNA, so sequencing captured expressed TCRB transcripts. Repertoires were generated with immunoSEQ multiplex PCR, while TCRdb's copy carries only in-frame clones and drops some. The sample lists hundreds of thousands of clones, about an eighth seen once, with 0.022% in the top ten. No antigen is known for these receptors. General study findings and limits: Within each of all four CD4+ subsets, Type 1 diabetes patients had TCRB CDR3s that were moderately but significantly shorter.

The sample comprised naive CD4+ T cells from blood. The receptors originated from a man younger than 35 with type 1 diabetes.

The CDR3 nucleotides read TGTGCCAGCTCAACCGGGACAGGGGGCTTCGATGAGCAGTTCTTC. Protein sequence: CASSTGTGGFDEQFF. The chain carries TRBV18 and TRBJ2-1, with 12 positions matching TRBD1. This CDR3 has 15 residues. Germline CDR1 is KGHSH and CDR2 is LQKENI. The J segment lost 8 bases and the V segment lost 5 bases, leaving 7 bases of the junction unmatched.

This chain joins TRBV20-1 and TRBJ1-2; D is unclear. Germline V gene sequence: CDR1 DFQATT, CDR2 SNEGSKA (reference sequence). V shed 2 bases and J shed 8 bases, with 9 bases lying between them. This CDR3 contains 11 residues. For the CDR3, the DNA is TGCAGTGCTAGAATCCTAGGCGGCTACACCTTC. It specifies CSARILGGYTF.

This clone has a handful of counts. The CDR3 is CASSQGTSNTGELFF. In DNA form, the CDR3 reads TGTGCCAGCAGCCAGGGGACTTCGAACACCGGGGAGCTGTTTTTT. The rearrangement uses TRBV14 and TRBJ2-2; a weak D match, TRBD2 (6 bases). Germline CDR1 is SGHDN and CDR2 is FVKESK. The V and J ends lost 3 bases and 0 bases respectively, with 8 bases between them. The CDR3 is 15 amino acids.

The chain uses TRBV10-3 and TRBJ2-3; 7 bases agree with TRBD2. Germline CDR1 reads ENHRY; CDR2 reads SYGVKD. The junction had 15 bases not matched to a gene; V was cut back by 6 bases and J by 0 bases. This CDR3 is 18 amino acids long. The CDR3 protein is CAISTLGGSGLSTDTQYF. The CDR3 nucleotides read TGTGCCATCAGCACCCTGGGGGGTAGCGGGCTTAGCACAGATACGCAGTATTTT.

The V gene is TRBV29-1, the J gene TRBJ1-2, with a possible D match to TRBD1 (5 bases). V lost 7 bases, J lost 2 bases, and 8 bases lay in between. The CDR3 has 11 residues. Looked up from germline, CDR1 is SQVTM and CDR2 is ANQGSEA. CDR3 protein: CSATENYGYTF. CDR3 in DNA: TGCAGCGCGACAGAGAACTATGGCTACACCTTC.

The chain uses TRBV27 and TRBJ1-6; no reliable D call. Germline CDR1 is MNHEY and CDR2 is SMNVEV (reference sequence). The V end was cut by 4 bases, the J end by 7 bases, with 14 bases between. CDR3 length equals 15 residues. The CDR3 here is CASSYWSSGNSPLHF. In DNA form, the CDR3 reads TGTGCCAGCAGTTATTGGTCCTCGGGGAATTCACCCCTCCACTTT.

The chain combines TRBV9 with TRBJ1-2, with D possibly being TRBD1 (5 bases). The CDR3 sequence is 15 residues long. CDR1 is SGDLS, CDR2 YYNGEE, per germline. V was pared by 0 bases and J by 5 bases, with 14 bases between. The CDR3 DNA sequence: TGTGCCAGCAGCGTAGGGGACGCGGGGCCTTATGGCTACACCTTC. The encoded protein is CASSVGDAGPYGYTF.

Turning to this clone: The identical CDR3 is also encoded by other nucleotide sequences in the sample. The chain has TRBV6-1 and TRBJ2-7; 9 bases align to TRBD1. Losses at the gene ends were 6 bases for V and 4 bases for J; bases not matched to a gene: 1. CDR3 length equals 12 residues. The germline V gene encodes CDR1 MNHNS and CDR2 SASEGT. This CDR3 reads CASSGQGYEQYF. The CDR3 bases are TGTGCCAGCAGCGGACAGGGGTACGAGCAGTACTTC.

The V and J genes are TRBV5-1 and TRBJ2-7; the match to TRBD2 covers 7 bases. Germline V lookup: CDR1 SGHRS, CDR2 YFSETQ. This CDR3 comprises 14 residues. Trimming at V came to 0 bases and at J to 2 bases, leaving 2 bases not matched to a gene. The CDR3 coding sequence is TGCGCCAGCAGCTTGGAGCGGGGTACCTACGAGCAGTACTTC. This sequence encodes CASSLERGTYEQYF.

This clone occurred once. V and J are TRBV4-1 and TRBJ2-7; 9 bases match TRBD1. CDR1 and CDR2 from the germline V gene are MGHRA and YSYEKL. CDR3 length: 14 residues. After removal of 4 bases from V and 5 bases from J, the junction contained 6 bases not matched to a gene. Here the CDR3 reads CASSRDRVGHEQYF. CDR3 DNA: TGCGCCAGCAGCCGGGACAGGGTGGGCCACGAGCAGTACTTC.

At least ten counts were recorded for this clone. This chain's CDR3 is CAIKGGDETQYF. The CDR3 nucleotides read TGTGCCATCAAGGGGGGCGACGAGACCCAGTACTTC. The chain combines TRBV10-3 with TRBJ2-5; D is possibly TRBD1 or TRBD2 (6 bases each). The CDR3 runs 12 residues. The V end lost 7 bases, the J end lost 5 bases, and 11 bases lay between the germline ends. In germline, CDR1 is ENHRY, CDR2 SYGVKD.

V and J are TRBV10-3 and TRBJ2-7; 9 nucleotides line up with TRBD1. V lost 0 bases and J lost 3; bases outside the gene matches: 9. In germline, CDR1 is ENHRY, CDR2 SYGVKD. The CDR3 has 17 residues. This chain's CDR3 is CAISESSRGTGNYEQYF. The CDR3 nucleotides read TGTGCCATCAGTGAGTCGAGTCGGGGGACAGGGAACTACGAGCAGTACTTC.

The CDR3 reads CASSVQQASNQPQHF. Written as DNA, the CDR3 is TGTGCCAGCAGTGTTCAACAGGCGTCAAATCAGCCCCAGCATTTT. The genes are TRBV6-1 and TRBJ1-5, with D maybe TRBD1 (5 bases). Germline CDR1 is MNHNS and CDR2 is SASEGT. V was clipped by 4 bases and J by 4 bases, with 14 bases between them. This CDR3 is built from 15 residues.

The V gene is TRBV19, the J gene TRBJ1-2; no firm D call. V dropped 6 bases and J dropped 4 bases, with 6 bases sitting between them. This CDR3 region has 11 residues. Germline CDR1 and CDR2: LNHDA and SQIVND (reference sequence). The CDR3 DNA sequence: TGTGCCAGTAGGGTGGGCTATGGCTACACCTTC. Its protein product is CASRVGYGYTF. The full variable domain, its missing parts supplied by reference TRBV19 and TRBJ1-2, is DGGITQSPKYLFRKEGQNVTLSCEQNLNHDAMYWYRQDPGQGLRLIYYSQIVNDFQKGDIAEGYSVSREKKESFPLTVTSAQKNPTAFYLCASRVGYGYTFGSGTRLTVV.

V is TRBV27 and J is TRBJ1-5, with D unclear. The germline CDR1 and CDR2 sequences are MNHEY and SMNVEV (reference sequence). The CDR3 is 9 residues long. Trimming took 9 bases from V and 7 from J, leaving 4 bases between them. CDR3 bases: TGTGCCAGGGGCCAGCCCCAGCATTTT. This encodes CARGQPQHF.

This clone turned up a few times. Here the CDR3 DNA reads TGTGCCAGCAGCTTAGGGCAAGTTGGCTACACCTTC. This sequence encodes CASSLGQVGYTF. The rearrangement joins TRBV7-9 to TRBJ1-2; D unresolved. V lost 1 base, J lost 7 bases, and 7 bases lay in between. Germline V lookup: CDR1 SEHNR, CDR2 FQNEAQ (reference sequence). The CDR3 spans 12 residues.

There are a few counts of this clone. The chain has TRBV5-1 and TRBJ2-1, with 7 bases matching TRBD1. J lost 3 bases, V lost 1 base, and 4 bases had no gene match. This CDR3 has 15 residues. Germline V lookup: CDR1 SGHRS, CDR2 YFSETQ. CDR3 in amino acids: CASSLSGTDYNEQFF. Written as DNA, the CDR3 is TGCGCCAGCAGCTTGTCCGGGACAGACTACAATGAGCAGTTCTTC.

Only a few counts were recorded for this clone. J is TRBJ1-1 and V is TRBV6-5; a possible D gene is TRBD1 (6 bases). The CDR3 runs to 13 residues. Germline V gene sequence: CDR1 MNHEY, CDR2 SVGAGI. V was clipped by 7 bases and J by 4 bases, with 13 bases between them. This CDR3 is CASMWGQSTEAFF. The CDR3 DNA follows: TGTGCCAGCATGTGGGGACAAAGCACTGAAGCTTTCTTT.

This clone occurred a few times. Other nucleotide sequences from this sample produce the same CDR3. The chain carries TRBV27 and TRBJ2-3; D unclear. V lost 3 bases and J lost 1, with 5 bases in between. This CDR3 spans 13 amino acids. The V gene's germline CDR1 is MNHEY and CDR2 SMNVEV (reference sequence). The CDR3 reads CASSFTGTDTQYF. CDR3 bases: TGTGCCAGCAGTTTCACCGGCACAGATACGCAGTATTTT.

The rearrangement links TRBV15 to TRBJ1-1, with D possibly being TRBD1 (5 bases). Germline V CDR1 and CDR2: LNHNV, YYDKDF (reference sequence). The CDR3 loop spans 14 amino acids. Trimming left V 1 base short and J 4 bases short, with 10 bases between. DNA for the CDR3: TGTGCCACCAGCAGAGGTGGGGCAGGCACTGAAGCTTTCTTT. Its translation: CATSRGGAGTEAFF.

This chain connects TRBV11-3 to TRBJ2-2, with D possibly being TRBD2 (5 bases). The CDR3 runs to 14 residues. CDR1 and CDR2 (germline): SGHNT, YENEEA. V dropped 5 bases and J dropped 3 bases, with 10 bases sitting between them. This CDR3 reads CASSPPGDTGELFF. CDR3 in DNA: TGTGCCAGCAGCCCCCCCGGGGACACCGGGGAGCTGTTTTTT.

This chain uses TRBV30 with TRBJ1-2, with TRBD1 as a possible D gene (5 bases). The CDR3 is made up of 14 amino acids. Per the germline V gene, CDR1 is GTSNPN and CDR2 is SVGIG (reference sequence). The V end was cut by 2 bases, the J end by 1 base, with 11 bases between. CDR3 DNA sequence: TGTGCCTGGAGTCTCGAAGGGGTTAACTATGGCTACACCTTC. This gives the protein CAWSLEGVNYGYTF.

This clone has more than one count but fewer than ten. The J gene is TRBJ2-7, the V gene TRBV18, with no clear D. V lost 0 bases and J lost 3, with 9 bases in between. The CDR3 spans 14 residues. Germline assignment: CDR1 KGHSH and CDR2 LQKENI. The DNA for the CDR3 is TGTGCCAGCTCACCACCAAGAGTGGGCTACGAGCAGTACTTC. It encodes CASSPPRVGYEQYF.

A remark on this clone: This specimen includes other DNA sequences encoding the same CDR3. The CDR3 DNA is TGTGCCAGCAGCTTATCAGGGGTTAATTCACCCCTCCACTTT. Translating gives CASSLSGVNSPLHF. The rearrangement joins TRBV7-9 to TRBJ1-6, with a possible D match to TRBD1 (6 bases). The CDR3 extends over 14 amino acids. Germline V gene data show CDR1 as SEHNR and CDR2 as FQNEAQ (reference sequence). V was trimmed by 2 bases and J by 6 bases, leaving 8 bases between them.

The V and J genes are TRBV10-2 and TRBJ2-3; perhaps TRBD2 as D (7 bases). Between the trimmed V and J ends, which lost 6 bases and 9 bases, there was a span of 13 bases. CDR3 length: 12 residues. Germline V gives CDR1 WSHSY, CDR2 SAAADI. This CDR3 reads CASSEGGDTQYF. The CDR3 coding sequence is TGCGCCAGCAGCGAAGGGGGGGACACGCAGTATTTT.

The V call is TRBV27, the J call TRBJ2-1, with unresolved D. Germline V lookup: CDR1 MNHEY, CDR2 SMNVEV (reference sequence). V was pared by 6 bases and J by 7 bases, with 13 bases between. CDR3 length: 13 amino acids. The CDR3 DNA is TGTGCCAGCAGAACTTCTCAGATAAATGAGCAGTTCTTC. It yields the protein CASRTSQINEQFF.

The table lists this clone with a few counts. The same CDR3 is also encoded by other DNA sequences in this sample. J is TRBJ2-7 and V is TRBV7-2; 7 bases align to TRBD1. V was clipped by 0 bases and J by 0 bases; unmatched bases: 2. Germline CDR1 and CDR2: SGHTA and FQGNSA. This CDR3 is built from 15 residues. CDR3: CASSLATGSSYEQYF. DNA of the CDR3: TGTGCCAGCAGCTTAGCGACAGGGAGCTCCTACGAGCAGTACTTC.

The chain employs TRBV11-3 and TRBJ1-2, with TRBD1 matching 7 bases. V was clipped by 5 bases and J by 4 bases; unmatched bases: 13. Germline V gene sequence: CDR1 SGHNT, CDR2 YENEEA. The CDR3 runs to 16 residues. For the CDR3, the DNA is TGTGCCAGCAGCCTCCGAGGGGGACAGCCCTTCTATGGCTACACCTTC. It translates to CASSLRGGQPFYGYTF.